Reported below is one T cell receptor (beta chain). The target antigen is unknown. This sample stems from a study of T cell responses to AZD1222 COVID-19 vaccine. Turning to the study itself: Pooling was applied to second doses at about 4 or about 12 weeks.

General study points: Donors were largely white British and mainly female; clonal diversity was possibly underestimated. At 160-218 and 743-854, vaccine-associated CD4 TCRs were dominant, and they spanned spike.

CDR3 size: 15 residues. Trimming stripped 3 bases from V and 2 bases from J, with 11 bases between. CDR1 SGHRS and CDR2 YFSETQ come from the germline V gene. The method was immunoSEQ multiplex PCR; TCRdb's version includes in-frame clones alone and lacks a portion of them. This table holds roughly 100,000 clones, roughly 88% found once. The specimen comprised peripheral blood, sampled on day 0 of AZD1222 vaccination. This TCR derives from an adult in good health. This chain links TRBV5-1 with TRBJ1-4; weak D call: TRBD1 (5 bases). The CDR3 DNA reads TGCGCCAGCAGCTCCCAGGGCGCCACTAATGAAAAACTGTTTTTT. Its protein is CASSSQGATNEKLFF.